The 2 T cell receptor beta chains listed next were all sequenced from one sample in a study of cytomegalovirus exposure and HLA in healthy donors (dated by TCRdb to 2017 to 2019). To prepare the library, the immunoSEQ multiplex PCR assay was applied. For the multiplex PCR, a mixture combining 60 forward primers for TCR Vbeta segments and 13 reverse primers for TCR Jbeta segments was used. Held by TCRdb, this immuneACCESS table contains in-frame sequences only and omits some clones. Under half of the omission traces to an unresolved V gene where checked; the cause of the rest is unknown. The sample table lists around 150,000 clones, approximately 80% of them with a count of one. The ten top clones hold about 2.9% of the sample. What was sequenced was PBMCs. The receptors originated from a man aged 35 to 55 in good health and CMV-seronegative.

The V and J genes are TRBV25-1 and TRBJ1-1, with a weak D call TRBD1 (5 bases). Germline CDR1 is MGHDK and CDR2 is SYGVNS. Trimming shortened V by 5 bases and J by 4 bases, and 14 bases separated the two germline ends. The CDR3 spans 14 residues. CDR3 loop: CASSTSGGPTEAFF. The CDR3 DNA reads TGTGCCAGCAGTACAAGCGGGGGTCCCACTGAAGCTTTCTTT.

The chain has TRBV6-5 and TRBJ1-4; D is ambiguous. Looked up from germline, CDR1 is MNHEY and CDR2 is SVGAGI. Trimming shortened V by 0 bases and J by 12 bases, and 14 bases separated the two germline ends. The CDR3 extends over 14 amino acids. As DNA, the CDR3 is TGTGCCAGCAGTTACTCGGGAGCTCCTAAGGAACTGTTTTTT. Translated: CASSYSGAPKELFF.